This T cell receptor beta chain was sequenced in a study of CD8 T cells in Susac syndrome. Trimming removed 3 bases from V and 1 base from J, with 15 bases in between. The CDR3 totals 17 residues. The germline V gene encodes CDR1 KGHSH and CDR2 LQKENI. The multiple sclerosis control group was made up of treatment-naive patients with stable or active relapsing-remitting disease. Bulk CD8+ and CD4+ cells came from magnetic negative isolation; CD8+ TEMRA by FACS. It was with random hexamers that about 0.45 to 1 ug RNA was reverse transcribed. Amplification of TCR beta CDR3 used immunoSEQ multiplex PCR across 54 Vbeta and 13 Jbeta. TCRdb reanalysed the immunoSEQ multiplex PCR reads using MiXCR and keeps one entry per CDR3 protein. The sample lists 400,000 to 550,000 distinct CDR3 sequences, around 83% occurring once.

This rearrangement joins TRBV18 to TRBJ2-2, with D maybe TRBD1 (6 bases). The TCR sequence derives from a human donor with multiple sclerosis. The specimen sequenced was CD8+ T cells from PBMCs. This CDR3 reads CASSPRFKTGNTGELFF. The CDR3 DNA is TGTGCCAGCTCACCTCGGTTTAAGACAGGGAACACCGGGGAGCTGTTTTTT.